Listed here is a single T cell receptor (beta chain). Its antigen is unknown. The germline V gene encodes CDR1 SEHNR and CDR2 FQNEAQ (reference sequence). CDR3 length equals 13 residues. This sample stems from a study of CXCR3-negative and CXCR3-positive naive CD8 T cells. As for the study in general: Every library held about 1.5 +/- 0.3 million TRB reads, and the total came to approximately 140 million.

General observations from the study: Relative to memory CD8+ cells, whose diversity was much lower, both naive subsets had comparably high diversity. Against CXCR3-negative naive cells, CXCR3-positive naive cells showed more hydrophobic TRB CDR3s.

In preparing the TRB cDNA libraries, 5' RACE with UMI labels was used. No DNA is given; TCRdb re-called the 5' RACE reads and lists each CDR3 protein once. Here the sample table reports around 61,000 distinct CDR3 sequences. J is TRBJ2-1 and V is TRBV7-9; TCRdb designates TRBD1, a call that cannot be tested without DNA. Sequenced input: naive CXCR3+ CD8+ T cells from blood. Sample subset: CD45RO-CCR7+CD27+CD95- naive CD8+ T cells expressing CXCR3 (TNR3+). The clonotype was recovered from a human donor in good health. Some clones in this sample may be carry-over from other donors' samples. CDR3 protein: CASSFPGGDEQFF.